This TCR beta chain derives from a study of cytomegalovirus exposure and HLA in healthy donors. Broader study findings: Follow-up analysis later connected one missense variant in DCLRE1C with trimming of TCR beta V- and J-genes. A later analysis reportedly found fewer N-insertions in an Asian-associated ancestry cluster than the approximately 660-donor mean.

Details on this clone: Its specificity is unknown.

PCR used 60 Vbeta primers and 13 Jbeta primers. Sequenced by immunoSEQ multiplex PCR; TCRdb stores in-frame clones only, minus some. The profile shows 200,000 to 250,000 clones, roughly 80% of them singletons. From germline, CDR1 is WNHNN and CDR2 SYGVQD (reference sequence). With 2 bases clipped from V and 1 base from J, the junction kept 5 bases outside the gene matches. The CDR3 covers 16 residues. This receptor was identified in a girl aged 2 to 9 in good health and CMV-seronegative. Specimen: PBMCs. The chain links TRBV10-1 to TRBJ2-3, with 8 bases aligning to TRBD2. The CDR3 coding sequence is TGCGCCAGCAGTGAGATTCGAGCGGGGGGCACAGATACGCAGTATTTT. Its translation is CASSEIRAGGTDTQYF.